The present T cell receptor (beta chain) was sequenced within a study of blood T cells in healthy people across ages. Overall study context: The capture of about one barcoded beta molecule per two T cells was achieved by template switching. Study results and limitations: Naive T cell percentage strongly correlated with TCR beta diversity.

This CDR3 comprises 14 residues. Per germline, CDR1 SNHLY and CDR2 FYNNEI. The V gene lost 4 bases and the J gene lost 0 bases, with 6 bases spanning the gap. Concerning this clonotype itself: Antigen unknown.

Then a second PCR, running roughly 7 to 11 cycles, was carried out with a sample-barcoded 5' primer and a J-beta primer mix. TCRdb independently ran MiXCR on the 5' RACE reads; one entry per CDR3 protein. The sample lists approximately 350,000 distinct CDR3 sequences, 50% to 60% occurring once. Sequenced: blood. The chain recombines TRBV2 with TRBJ1-4, with D perhaps TRBD1 (6 bases). The sequence derives from a man aged 55 to 69 in good health. Written as DNA, the CDR3 is TGTGCCAGCAGTGGGACAGCAACTAATGAAAAACTGTTTTTT. As protein: CASSGTATNEKLFF.